These 5 T cell receptor beta chains originate from one sample sequenced in a study of resident and recirculating memory T cells in vitiligo. The method was immunoSEQ multiplex PCR; TCRdb's version includes in-frame clones alone and lacks a portion of them. Altogether 75,000 to 95,000 clones are present, roughly nine tenths being singletons, with the ten largest covering approximately 4.8%. Sample: blood. The receptors were sampled from a male donor with vitiligo.

The V call is TRBV6-1, the J call TRBJ2-2; tentative D call: TRBD2 (6 bases). The germline V and J ends were trimmed by 4 bases and 1 base, with 13 bases remaining between them. Germline CDR1 reads MNHNS; CDR2 reads SASEGT. The CDR3 totals 16 residues. The chain's CDR3 is CASSGSGTLNTGELFF. CDR3 coding DNA: TGTGCCAGCAGTGGCTCCGGGACTCTGAACACCGGGGAGCTGTTTTTT.

The chain is built from TRBV11-3 and TRBJ1-1, with 7 bases fitting TRBD1. Germline CDR1 reads SGHNT; CDR2 reads YENEEA. The CDR3 consists of 13 residues. Trimming at V came to 2 bases and at J to 8 bases, leaving 5 bases not matched to a gene. The CDR3 region is CASSLRGGTEAFF. The DNA of the CDR3 is TGTGCCAGCAGCTTAAGAGGGGGCACAGAAGCTTTCTTT.

The CDR3 nucleotides are TGTGCCAGCAGTTTCGCGGGAGGTTCATACGAGCAGTACTTC. It encodes CASSFAGGSYEQYF. The chain couples TRBV27 to TRBJ2-7, with 8 bases matching TRBD2. This CDR3 region has 14 residues. The germline gives CDR1 MNHEY, CDR2 SMNVEV (reference sequence). The V and J ends lost 3 bases and 4 bases, in that order; junction bases with no gene match: 5.

This clone was picked up one time. This rearrangement joins TRBV4-2 to TRBJ2-1; 11 bases line up with TRBD1. V lost 4 bases and J lost 8; bases outside the gene matches: 7. Germline CDR1 is LGHNA and CDR2 is YNFKEQ. The CDR3 loop spans 15 amino acids. The CDR3, as DNA: TGTGCCAGCAGCCCCCCGGACAGGGGGCGCGATGAGCAGTTCTTC. Translating gives CASSPPDRGRDEQFF.

The J gene is TRBJ1-4, the V gene TRBV18; the match to TRBD1 covers 7 bases. Trimming removed 3 bases from V and 4 bases from J; junction bases left unmatched: 5. The CDR3 contains 15 residues. Germline V CDR1 and CDR2: KGHSH, LQKENI. Here the CDR3 DNA reads TGTGCCAGCTCACCGGGGACAGAAGTTAATGAAAAACTGTTTTTT. Amino acids: CASSPGTEVNEKLFF.